This entry features one T cell receptor beta chain sequence. These data come from a study of cytomegalovirus exposure and HLA in healthy donors. Germline CDR1 reads DFQATT; CDR2 reads SNEGSKA (reference sequence). The V end was cut by 2 bases, the J end by 4 bases, with 6 bases between. This CDR3 contains 11 residues. Only in-frame clones appear in the TCRdb table, and some are missing; sequencing was by immunoSEQ multiplex PCR. The sample consists of a few hundred thousand clones, over 80% of them appearing once. The clonotype originates from a woman between 25 and 40 years old in good health and CMV-seropositive. The V gene is TRBV20-1, the J gene TRBJ2-7; D not resolved. The specimen was PBMCs. The CDR3 DNA sequence: TGCAGTGCTAGAAAAATTTACGAGCAGTACTTC. Translated, it gives CSARKIYEQYF.